Presented here are 5 T cell receptor beta chains from one specimen sequenced in a study of blood T cell repertoires in COVID-19. Data came from immunoSEQ multiplex PCR; TCRdb stores just in-frame clones and leaves some out. The data hold about 39,000 clones, with about 94% observed a single time. Sequences were obtained from peripheral blood. The receptors were gathered from a human donor with active COVID-19. The donor label of this sample is uncertain.

The chain employs TRBV7-2 and TRBJ2-3; 13 nucleotides align to TRBD2. V shed 7 bases, J shed 8 bases, and the junction held 15 bases outside the gene matches. Germline assignment: CDR1 SGHTA and CDR2 FQGNSA. CDR3 size: 17 residues. CDR3 sequence (DNA): TGTGCCAGCAACTCGGGACTAGCGGGATGGGGTGATGGTACGCAGTATTTT. It encodes CASNSGLAGWGDGTQYF.

The chain couples TRBV11-3 to TRBJ2-7; possibly TRBD1 for D (5 bases). Deletions cut 3 bases from V and 3 bases from J, with 9 bases between. Germline CDR1 reads SGHNT; CDR2 reads YENEEA. The CDR3 consists of 13 residues. CDR3 coding DNA: TGTGCCAGCAGCTTGGGGCGCAACTACGAGCAGTACTTC. It is translated as CASSLGRNYEQYF.

This clone has a single count. This chain connects TRBV19 to TRBJ2-1; a weak D match, TRBD2 (6 bases). CDR1 and CDR2 (germline): LNHDA, SQIVND (reference sequence). V lost 3 bases and J lost 5, with 11 bases in between. CDR3 length: 14 amino acids. The CDR3 sequence is CASSIGTQDNEQFF. The CDR3 region has the DNA TGTGCCAGTAGTATTGGGACTCAAGACAATGAGCAGTTCTTC. The variable domain in full, completed from reference TRBV19 and TRBJ2-1, reads DGGITQSPKYLFRKEGQNVTLSCEQNLNHDAMYWYRQDPGQGLRLIYYSQIVNDFQKGDIAEGYSVSREKKESFPLTVTSAQKNPTAFYLCASSIGTQDNEQFFGPGTRLTVL.

The rearrangement uses TRBV5-6 and TRBJ2-2; perhaps TRBD2 as D (6 bases). CDR1 and CDR2 from the germline V gene are SGHDT and YYEEEE. The germline V and J ends were trimmed by 4 bases and 6 bases, with 16 bases remaining between them. This CDR3 region has 15 residues. The CDR3 DNA follows: TGTGCCAGCAGCATGCCGCGGGGAGAAGCCGGGGAGCTGTTTTTT. This gives the protein CASSMPRGEAGELFF.

V gene TRBV12-5 combines with J gene TRBJ2-5, with D maybe TRBD2 (6 bases). The V end lost 1 base, the J end lost 5 bases, and 17 bases lay between the germline ends. The CDR3 contains 16 residues. Germline V gene sequence: CDR1 LGHNT, CDR2 FRNRAP. CDR3 amino acids: CASGLAYRGVGETQYF. The CDR3, as DNA: TGTGCTAGTGGTTTGGCCTACCGCGGGGTCGGTGAGACCCAGTACTTC.